This TCR beta chain was recorded in a study of cytomegalovirus exposure and HLA in healthy donors. Measured with immunoSEQ multiplex PCR; TCRdb has only the in-frame clones, and not every one. Of about 330,000 clones listed, 86% are singletons. V gave up 1 base and J gave up 4 bases; unmatched junction bases: 4. This CDR3 has 14 amino acids. Germline assignment: CDR1 SGHRS and CDR2 YFSETQ. The material sequenced was PBMCs. The chain is built from TRBV5-1 and TRBJ1-1; 7 bases match TRBD1. This clonotype was sampled from a woman between 18 and 29 years old in good health and CMV-seronegative. CDR3 sequence: CASSLLGTVTEAFF. The CDR3 nucleotides are TGCGCCAGCAGCTTGTTAGGGACAGTCACTGAAGCTTTCTTT.